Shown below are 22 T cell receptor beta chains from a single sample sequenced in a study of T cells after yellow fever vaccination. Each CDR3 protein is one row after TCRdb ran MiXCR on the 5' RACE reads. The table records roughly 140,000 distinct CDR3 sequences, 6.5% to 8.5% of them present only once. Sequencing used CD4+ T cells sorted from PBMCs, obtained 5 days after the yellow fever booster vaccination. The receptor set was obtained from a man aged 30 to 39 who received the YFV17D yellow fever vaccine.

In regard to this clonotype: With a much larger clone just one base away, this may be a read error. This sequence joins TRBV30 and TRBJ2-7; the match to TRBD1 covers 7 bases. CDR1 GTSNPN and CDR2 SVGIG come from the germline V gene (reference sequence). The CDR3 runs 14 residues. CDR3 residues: CAWSVGQASYEQNF. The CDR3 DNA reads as TGTGCCTGGAGTGTTGGACAGGCATCCTACGAGCAGAACTTC.

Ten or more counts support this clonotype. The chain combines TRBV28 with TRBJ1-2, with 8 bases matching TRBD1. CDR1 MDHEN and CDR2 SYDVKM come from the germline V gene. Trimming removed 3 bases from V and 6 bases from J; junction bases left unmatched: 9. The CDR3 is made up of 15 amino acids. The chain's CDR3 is CASSLTGAVTDGYTF. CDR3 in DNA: TGTGCCAGCAGTTTGACAGGGGCTGTGACGGATGGCTACACCTTC.

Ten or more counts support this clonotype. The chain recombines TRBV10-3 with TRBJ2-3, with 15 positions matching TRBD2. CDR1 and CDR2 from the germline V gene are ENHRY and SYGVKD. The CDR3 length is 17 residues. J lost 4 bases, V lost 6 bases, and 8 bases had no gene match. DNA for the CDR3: TGTGCCATCAGCCTGGGACTAGCGGGAGGAGGGGCAGATACGCAGTATTTT. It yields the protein CAISLGLAGGGADTQYF.

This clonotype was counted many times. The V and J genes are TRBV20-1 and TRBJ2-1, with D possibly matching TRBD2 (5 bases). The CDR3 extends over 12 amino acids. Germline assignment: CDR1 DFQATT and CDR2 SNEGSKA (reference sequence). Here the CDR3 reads CVIEALAGEQFF. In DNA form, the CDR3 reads TGCGTGATTGAGGCCCTGGCGGGTGAGCAGTTCTTC.

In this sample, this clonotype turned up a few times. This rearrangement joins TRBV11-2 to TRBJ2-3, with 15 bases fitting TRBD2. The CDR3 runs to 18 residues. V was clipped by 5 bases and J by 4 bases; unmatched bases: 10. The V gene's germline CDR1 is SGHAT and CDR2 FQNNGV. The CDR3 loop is CASSPVGLAGGLSDTQYF. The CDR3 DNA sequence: TGTGCCAGCAGCCCCGTTGGACTAGCGGGAGGGCTATCAGATACGCAGTATTTT.

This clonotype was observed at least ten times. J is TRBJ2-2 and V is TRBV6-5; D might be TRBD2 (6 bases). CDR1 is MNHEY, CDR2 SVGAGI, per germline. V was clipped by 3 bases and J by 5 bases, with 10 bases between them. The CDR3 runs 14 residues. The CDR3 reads CASSYMGGTGELFF. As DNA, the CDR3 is TGTGCCAGCAGTTATATGGGGGGAACCGGGGAGCTGTTTTTT.

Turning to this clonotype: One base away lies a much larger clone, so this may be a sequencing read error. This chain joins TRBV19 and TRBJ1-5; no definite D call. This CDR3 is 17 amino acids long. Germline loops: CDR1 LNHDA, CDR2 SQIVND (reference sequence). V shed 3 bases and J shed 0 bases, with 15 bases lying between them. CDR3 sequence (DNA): TGTGCCAGTAGTATCGGCCTTCGAGGCTTTAGCAATCAGCCCCAGCATTTT. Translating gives CASSIGLRGFSNQPQHF.

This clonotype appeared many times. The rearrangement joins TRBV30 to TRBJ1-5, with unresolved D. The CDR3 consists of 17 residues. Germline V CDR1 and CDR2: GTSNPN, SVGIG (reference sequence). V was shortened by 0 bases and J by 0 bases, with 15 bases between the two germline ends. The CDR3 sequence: CAWSVLGRALSNQPQHF. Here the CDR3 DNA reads TGTGCCTGGAGTGTACTGGGGAGGGCGCTTAGCAATCAGCCCCAGCATTTT.

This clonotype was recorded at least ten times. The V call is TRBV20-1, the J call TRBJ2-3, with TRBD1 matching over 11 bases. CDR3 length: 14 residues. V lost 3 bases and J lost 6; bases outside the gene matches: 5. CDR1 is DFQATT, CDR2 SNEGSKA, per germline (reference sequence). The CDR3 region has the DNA TGCAGTGCTAGGGACAGGGGGCTTTCGGATACGCAGTATTTT. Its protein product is CSARDRGLSDTQYF.

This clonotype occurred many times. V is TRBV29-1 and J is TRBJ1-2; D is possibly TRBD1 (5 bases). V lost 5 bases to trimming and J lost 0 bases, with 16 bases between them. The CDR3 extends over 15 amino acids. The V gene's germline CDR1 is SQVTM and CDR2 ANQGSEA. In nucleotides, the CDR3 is TGCAGCGTTTATAGGAGGGACTCCCCTAACTATGGCTACACCTTC. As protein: CSVYRRDSPNYGYTF. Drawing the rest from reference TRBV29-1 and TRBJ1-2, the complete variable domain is SAVISQKPSRDICQRGTSLTIQCQVDSQVTMMFWYRQQPGQSLTLIATANQGSEATYESGFVIDKFPISRPNLTFSTLTVSNMSPEDSSIYLCSVYRRDSPNYGYTFGSGTRLTVV.

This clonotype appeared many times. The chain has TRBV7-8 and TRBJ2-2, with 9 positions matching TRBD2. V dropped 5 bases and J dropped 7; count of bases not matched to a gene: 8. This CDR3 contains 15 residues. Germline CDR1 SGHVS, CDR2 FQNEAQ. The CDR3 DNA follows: TGTGCCAGCAGCCTTCGGACTAGCGAAGACGGGGAGCTGTTTTTT. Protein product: CASSLRTSEDGELFF.

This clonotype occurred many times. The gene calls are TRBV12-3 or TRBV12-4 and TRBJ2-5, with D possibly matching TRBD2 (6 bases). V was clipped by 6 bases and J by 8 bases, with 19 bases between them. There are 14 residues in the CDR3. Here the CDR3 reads CASSPRGSRDTQYF. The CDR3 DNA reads TGTGCCAGCAGCCCCCGGGGGAGTCGGGACACCCAGTACTTC.

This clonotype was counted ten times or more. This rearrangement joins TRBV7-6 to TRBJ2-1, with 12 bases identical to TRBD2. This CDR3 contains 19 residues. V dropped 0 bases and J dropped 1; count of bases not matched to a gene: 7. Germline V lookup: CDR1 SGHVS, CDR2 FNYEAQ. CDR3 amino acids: CASSLALAGGLRSYNEQFF. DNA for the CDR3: TGTGCCAGCAGCTTAGCACTAGCGGGAGGACTGAGATCCTACAATGAGCAGTTCTTC.

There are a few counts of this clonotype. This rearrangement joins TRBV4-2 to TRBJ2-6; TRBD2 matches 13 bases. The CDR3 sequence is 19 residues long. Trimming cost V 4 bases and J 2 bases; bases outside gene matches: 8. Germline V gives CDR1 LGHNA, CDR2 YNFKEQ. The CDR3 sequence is CASSRQPGLAGTGANVLTF. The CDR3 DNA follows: TGTGCCAGCAGCCGGCAGCCGGGACTAGCGGGAACTGGGGCCAACGTCCTGACTTTC.

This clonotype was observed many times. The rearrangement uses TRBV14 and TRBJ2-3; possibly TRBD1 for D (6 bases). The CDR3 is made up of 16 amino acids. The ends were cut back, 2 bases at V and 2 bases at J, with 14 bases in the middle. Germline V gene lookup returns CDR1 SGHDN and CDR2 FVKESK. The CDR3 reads CASSQLLGTNTDTQYF. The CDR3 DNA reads TGTGCCAGCAGCCAACTCCTAGGGACAAACACAGATACGCAGTATTTT.

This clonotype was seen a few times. The CDR3 spells CASRPTTGGITGELFF. The DNA of the CDR3 is TGTGCCAGCAGACCTACGACAGGGGGGATCACCGGGGAGCTGTTTTTT. The rearrangement joins TRBV28 to TRBJ2-2; 9 bases match TRBD1. This CDR3 has 16 amino acids. Per germline, CDR1 MDHEN and CDR2 SYDVKM. Trimming cost V 6 bases and J 4 bases; bases outside gene matches: 9.

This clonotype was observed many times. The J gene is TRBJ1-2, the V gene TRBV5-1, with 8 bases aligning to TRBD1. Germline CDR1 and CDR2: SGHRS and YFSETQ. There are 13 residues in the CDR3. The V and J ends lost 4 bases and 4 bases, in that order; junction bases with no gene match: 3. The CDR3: CASSGTGIYGYTF. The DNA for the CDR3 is TGCGCCAGCAGCGGGACAGGAATCTATGGCTACACCTTC.

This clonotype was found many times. This CDR3 reads CASSFGGGADYEQYF. The CDR3 DNA reads as TGTGCCAGCAGCTTCGGTGGAGGGGCGGACTACGAGCAGTACTTC. This sequence joins TRBV11-2 and TRBJ2-7; the D gene is possibly TRBD2 (6 bases). Looked up from germline, CDR1 is SGHAT and CDR2 is FQNNGV. Deletions cut 3 bases from V and 3 bases from J, with 15 bases between. The length of the CDR3 is 15 residues.

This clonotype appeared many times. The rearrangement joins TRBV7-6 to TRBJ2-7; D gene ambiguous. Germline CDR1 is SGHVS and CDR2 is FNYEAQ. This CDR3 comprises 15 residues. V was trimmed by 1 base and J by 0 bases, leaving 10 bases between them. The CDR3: CASSLVLDHSYEQYF. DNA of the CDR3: TGTGCCAGCAGCTTAGTCCTCGACCACTCCTACGAGCAGTACTTC.

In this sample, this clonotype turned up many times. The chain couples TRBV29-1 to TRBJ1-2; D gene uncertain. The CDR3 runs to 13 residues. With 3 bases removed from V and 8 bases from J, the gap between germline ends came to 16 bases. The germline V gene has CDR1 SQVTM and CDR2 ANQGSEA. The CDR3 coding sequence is TGCAGCGTTGATGGCAGGAGCAAGGCGGGCTACACCTTC. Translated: CSVDGRSKAGYTF.

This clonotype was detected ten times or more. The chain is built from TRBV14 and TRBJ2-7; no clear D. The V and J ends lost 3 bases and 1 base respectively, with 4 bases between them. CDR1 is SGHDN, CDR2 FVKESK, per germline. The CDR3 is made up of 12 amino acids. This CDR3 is CASSHLSYEQYF. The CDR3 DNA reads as TGTGCCAGCAGCCACTTGTCCTACGAGCAGTACTTC.

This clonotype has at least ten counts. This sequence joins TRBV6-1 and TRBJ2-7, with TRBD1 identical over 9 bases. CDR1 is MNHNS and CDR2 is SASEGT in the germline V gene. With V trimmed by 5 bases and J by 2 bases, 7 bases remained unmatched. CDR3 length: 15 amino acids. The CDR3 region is CASSTSGTGTYEQYF. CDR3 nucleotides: TGTGCCAGCAGTACCTCCGGGACAGGGACCTACGAGCAGTACTTC.